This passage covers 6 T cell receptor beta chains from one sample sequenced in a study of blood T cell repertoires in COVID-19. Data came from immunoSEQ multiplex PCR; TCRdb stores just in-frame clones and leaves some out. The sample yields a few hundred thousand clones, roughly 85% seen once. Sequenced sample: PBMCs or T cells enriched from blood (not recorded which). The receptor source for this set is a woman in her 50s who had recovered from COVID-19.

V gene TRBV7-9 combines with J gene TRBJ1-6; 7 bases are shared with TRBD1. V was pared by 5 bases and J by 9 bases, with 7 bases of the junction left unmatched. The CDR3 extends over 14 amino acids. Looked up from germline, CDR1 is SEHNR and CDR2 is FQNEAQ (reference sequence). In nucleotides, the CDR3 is TGTGCCAGCAGCCCACGGACAGGAGGTTCACCCCTCCACTTT. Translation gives CASSPRTGGSPLHF.

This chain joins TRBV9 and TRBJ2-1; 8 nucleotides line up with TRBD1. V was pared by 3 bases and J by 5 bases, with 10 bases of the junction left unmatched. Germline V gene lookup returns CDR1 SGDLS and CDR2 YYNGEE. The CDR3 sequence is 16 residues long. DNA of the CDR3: TGTGCCAGCAGCGGATACGGGACAGGATACAACAATGAGCAGTTCTTC. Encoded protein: CASSGYGTGYNNEQFF. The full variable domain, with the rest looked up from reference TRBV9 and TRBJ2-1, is DSGVTQTPKHLITATGQRVTLRCSPRSGDLSVYWYQQSLDQGLQFLIQYYNGEERAKGNILERFSAQQFPDLHSELNLSSLELGDSALYFCASSGYGTGYNNEQFFGPGTRLTVL.

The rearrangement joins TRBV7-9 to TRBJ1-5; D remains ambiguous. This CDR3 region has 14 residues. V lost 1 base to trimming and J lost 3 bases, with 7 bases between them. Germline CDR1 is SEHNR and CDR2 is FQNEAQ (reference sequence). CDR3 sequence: CASSLDSLNQPQHF. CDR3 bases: TGTGCCAGCAGCTTAGATAGTCTCAATCAGCCCCAGCATTTT.

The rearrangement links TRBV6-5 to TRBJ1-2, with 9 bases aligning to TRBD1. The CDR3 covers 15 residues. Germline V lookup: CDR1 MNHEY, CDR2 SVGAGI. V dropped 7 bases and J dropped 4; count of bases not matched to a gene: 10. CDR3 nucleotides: TGTGCCAGCACCCTTGACAGGGGGGCCGGCTATGGCTACACCTTC. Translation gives CASTLDRGAGYGYTF.

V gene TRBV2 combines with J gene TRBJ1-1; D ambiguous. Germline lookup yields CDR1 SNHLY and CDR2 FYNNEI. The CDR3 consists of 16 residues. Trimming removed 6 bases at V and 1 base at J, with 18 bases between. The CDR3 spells CASREALGPRNTEAFF. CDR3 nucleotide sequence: TGTGCCAGCAGGGAGGCCCTAGGACCAAGGAACACTGAAGCTTTCTTT.

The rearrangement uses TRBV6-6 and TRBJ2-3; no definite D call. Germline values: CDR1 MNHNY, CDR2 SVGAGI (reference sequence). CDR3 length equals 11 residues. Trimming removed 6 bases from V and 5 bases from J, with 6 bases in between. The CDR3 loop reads CASSVGDTQYF. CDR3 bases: TGTGCCAGCAGCGTCGGAGATACGCAGTATTTT.